A single sample is the source of the 23 T cell receptor beta chains below, sequenced in a study of blood T cell repertoires in COVID-19. Data came from immunoSEQ multiplex PCR; TCRdb stores just in-frame clones and leaves some out. This sample carries over 250,000 clones, approximately 89% of them seen once, and the ten largest clones take approximately 1.8%. Input material: PBMCs or T cells enriched from blood (not recorded which). Every receptor here comes from a woman aged 55-69 years who had recovered from COVID-19.

The chain links TRBV6-5 to TRBJ1-5, with a weak D call TRBD1 (5 bases). In germline, CDR1 is MNHEY, CDR2 SVGAGI. The CDR3 runs 14 residues. V lost 7 bases, J lost 7 bases, and 17 bases lay in between. CDR3 in DNA: TGTGCCAGCATAAGCTCCCCGAAGGGGCAGCCCCAGCATTTT. Translating it yields CASISSPKGQPQHF.

This clone was seen more than once but under ten times. The chain carries TRBV12-3 or TRBV12-4 and TRBJ2-7; D is perhaps TRBD1 (5 bases). The length of the CDR3 is 13 residues. V lost 1 base and J lost 3, with 7 bases in between. The CDR3: CASSLGQHYEQYF. The CDR3 DNA sequence: TGTGCCAGCAGTTTAGGACAGCACTACGAGCAGTACTTC.

This clone has only a few counts. This chain joins TRBV28 and TRBJ2-7; possibly TRBD1 for D (6 bases). V lost 6 bases to trimming and J lost 0 bases, with 15 bases between them. CDR1 and CDR2 from the germline V gene are MDHEN and SYDVKM. CDR3 size: 15 residues. Here the CDR3 reads CASSQGTGSSYEQYF. The CDR3 DNA follows: TGTGCCAGCAGCCAGGGGACGGGGAGCTCCTACGAGCAGTACTTC.

A single count supports this clone. This chain uses TRBV28 with TRBJ2-1, with 8 bases aligning to TRBD2. Germline trimming cut 3 bases from V and 6 bases from J; bases unmatched to any gene: 10. The CDR3 loop spans 16 amino acids. Per germline, CDR1 MDHEN and CDR2 SYDVKM. The CDR3 sequence is CASSLIVAGRGNEQFF. The CDR3 DNA reads as TGTGCCAGCAGTTTGATCGTAGCGGGAAGAGGCAATGAGCAGTTCTTC.

The chain links TRBV7-3 to TRBJ2-2, with 8 bases lining up with TRBD1. Trimming cost V 5 bases and J 6 bases; bases outside gene matches: 14. CDR3 length equals 17 residues. Looked up from germline, CDR1 is SGHTA and CDR2 is FQGTGA. The CDR3 DNA reads TGTGCCAGCAGCCCAAAGGCCGGACAGGGTTATGCCGGGGAGCTGTTTTTT. Translation: CASSPKAGQGYAGELFF.

CDR3 DNA sequence: TGCGCCAGCAGCTTGGGACAGGAAGAGACCCAGTACTTC. Residues: CASSLGQEETQYF. The genes are TRBV5-1 and TRBJ2-5, with D perhaps TRBD1 (6 bases). CDR3 length: 13 residues. V gave up 0 bases and J gave up 3 bases, with 6 bases separating them. Germline V gene sequence: CDR1 SGHRS, CDR2 YFSETQ. Combining the CDR3 with reference TRBV5-1 and TRBJ2-5 gives the whole variable domain KAGVTQTPRYLIKTRGQQVTLSCSPISGHRSVSWYQQTPGQGLQFLFEYFSETQRNKGNFPGRFSGRQFSNSRSEMNVSTLELGDSALYLCASSLGQEETQYFGPGTRLLVL.

This chain connects TRBV3-1 (or the pseudogene TRBV3-2) to TRBJ1-2; no firm D call. CDR3 length equals 13 residues. Germline V gene lookup returns CDR1 LGHDT and CDR2 YNNKEL (reference sequence). V lost 1 base and J 7 bases, leaving 10 bases between the germline ends. The CDR3 sequence is CASSQVDGVGYTF. CDR3 coding DNA: TGTGCCAGCAGCCAAGTCGACGGGGTTGGCTACACCTTC.

The chain recombines TRBV24-1 with TRBJ2-7, with TRBD2 matching 8 bases. Germline V lookup: CDR1 KGHDR, CDR2 SFDVKD. This CDR3 has 16 residues. With 3 bases clipped from V and 2 bases from J, the junction kept 8 bases outside the gene matches. The CDR3 region has the DNA TGTGCCACCAGTGATGTAGCGGGACACACTCCCTACGAGCAGTACTTC. Translation: CATSDVAGHTPYEQYF.

The V call is TRBV15, the J call TRBJ1-2, with D maybe TRBD1 (6 bases). V lost 1 base and J 7 bases, leaving 10 bases between the germline ends. Germline V lookup: CDR1 LNHNV, CDR2 YYDKDF (reference sequence). The CDR3 runs to 13 residues. CDR3 DNA sequence: TGTGCCACCAGCAGAGTGGGGGCCGGTGGCTACACCTTC. Its protein product is CATSRVGAGGYTF.

This chain uses TRBV2 with TRBJ2-2; 13 positions match TRBD2. CDR3 length: 16 amino acids. Germline values: CDR1 SNHLY, CDR2 FYNNEI. The ends lost 11 bases at V and 5 bases at J; junction bases unmatched: 11. CDR3 region: CAWTSGSWGLTGELFF. CDR3 coding DNA: TGTGCCTGGACTAGCGGGAGTTGGGGACTAACCGGGGAGCTGTTTTTT.

The chain uses TRBV7-3 and TRBJ2-2; 8 nucleotides match TRBD1. Trimming took 3 bases from V and 7 from J; bases not matched to a gene: 4. Germline assignment: CDR1 SGHTA and CDR2 FQGTGA. The CDR3 is made up of 14 amino acids. The CDR3 DNA is TGTGCCAGCAGCTTTGGACAGGGCGGCGGGGAGCTGTTTTTT. This sequence encodes CASSFGQGGGELFF. The variable domain in full, completed from reference TRBV7-3 and TRBJ2-2, reads GAGVSQTPSNKVTEKGKYVELRCDPISGHTALYWYRQSLGQGPEFLIYFQGTGAADDSGLPNDRFFAVRPEGSVSTLKIQRTERGDSAVYLCASSFGQGGGELFFGEGSRLTVL.

This chain connects TRBV7-3 to TRBJ2-2; D remains ambiguous. Looked up from germline, CDR1 is SGHTA and CDR2 is FQGTGA. The ends were cut back, 0 bases at V and 1 base at J, with 6 bases in the middle. The CDR3 has 15 amino acids. Written as DNA, the CDR3 is TGTGCCAGCAGCTTAACGGGCAAGAACACCGGGGAGCTGTTTTTT. Protein product: CASSLTGKNTGELFF.

The chain is built from TRBV30 and TRBJ1-2; D not certain. Germline CDR1 GTSNPN, CDR2 SVGIG (reference sequence). Trimming removed 3 bases from V and 8 bases from J, with 16 bases in between. The CDR3 contains 13 residues. CDR3 loop: CAWSRERVKGYTF. The CDR3 DNA reads TGTGCCTGGAGCCGGGAGAGGGTGAAAGGCTACACCTTC.

This rearrangement joins TRBV28 to TRBJ2-4; tentatively, D is TRBD1 (6 bases). The V gene lost 1 base and the J gene lost 1 base, with 17 bases spanning the gap. The V gene's germline CDR1 is MDHEN and CDR2 SYDVKM. The CDR3 consists of 18 residues. The CDR3, as DNA: TGTGCCAGCAGTTTATTGGTAAGGGGGTTTTTTGCCAAAAACATTCAGTACTTC. This sequence encodes CASSLLVRGFFAKNIQYF.

V gene TRBV10-3 combines with J gene TRBJ1-6, with no clear D. Germline values: CDR1 ENHRY, CDR2 SYGVKD. This CDR3 is built from 14 residues. Between the trimmed V and J ends, which lost 2 bases and 7 bases, there was a span of 9 bases. The CDR3 coding sequence is TGTGCCATCAGTGAGGCGGTATCGAATTCACCCCTCCACTTT. This gives the protein CAISEAVSNSPLHF.

The chain combines TRBV4-1 with TRBJ1-3, with 7 positions matching TRBD1. The V and J ends lost 6 bases and 0 bases, in that order; junction bases with no gene match: 8. The CDR3 covers 16 residues. Germline V lookup: CDR1 MGHRA, CDR2 YSYEKL. The CDR3 sequence: CASRPGTVSSGNTIYF. The CDR3 nucleotides read TGCGCCAGCAGGCCCGGGACAGTCAGCTCTGGAAACACCATATATTTT.

The V call is TRBV6-5, the J call TRBJ1-3; no clear D gene. Trimming removed 6 bases at V and 0 bases at J, with 9 bases between. Germline V gene data show CDR1 as MNHEY and CDR2 as SVGAGI. This CDR3 contains 14 residues. This CDR3 is CASSPGPSGNTIYF. The CDR3 DNA reads TGTGCCAGCAGCCCGGGTCCCTCTGGAAACACCATATATTTT.

The V gene is TRBV19, the J gene TRBJ1-6; 7 bases fit TRBD1. V lost 5 bases to trimming and J lost 4 bases; unmatched junction nucleotides: 5. Germline-derived CDR1 and CDR2 are LNHDA and SQIVND (reference sequence). This CDR3 spans 15 amino acids. CDR3 in DNA: TGTGCCAGTAGTCCGGGACAGTTTTATAATTCACCCCTCCACTTT. This gives the protein CASSPGQFYNSPLHF.

The rearrangement links TRBV5-1 to TRBJ2-2, with D possibly being TRBD2 (6 bases). V shed 4 bases and J shed 2 bases, with 12 bases lying between them. This CDR3 is 15 amino acids long. In germline, CDR1 is SGHRS, CDR2 YFSETQ. CDR3 sequence (DNA): TGCGCCAGCAGCCCTCTGGGGGGAAACACCGGGGAGCTGTTTTTT. This gives the protein CASSPLGGNTGELFF.

This chain joins TRBV2 and TRBJ2-5, with 10 bases that match TRBD2. Germline lookup yields CDR1 SNHLY and CDR2 FYNNEI. CDR3 size: 13 residues. After removal of 7 bases from V and 7 bases from J, the junction contained 6 bases not matched to a gene. This CDR3 is CASNLAGEGTQYF. The CDR3 region has the DNA TGTGCCAGCAATCTAGCGGGAGAGGGGACCCAGTACTTC. Together with reference TRBV2 and TRBJ2-5, the CDR3 gives the full variable domain: EPEVTQTPSHQVTQMGQEVILRCVPISNHLYFYWYRQILGQKVEFLVSFYNNEISEKSEIFDDQFSVERPDGSNFTLKIRSTKLEDSAMYFCASNLAGEGTQYFGPGTRLLVL.

The rearrangement links TRBV27 to TRBJ1-6, with a possible D match to TRBD1 (6 bases). The length of the CDR3 is 17 residues. From germline, CDR1 is MNHEY and CDR2 SMNVEV (reference sequence). V was pared by 4 bases and J by 0 bases, with 13 bases between. DNA for the CDR3: TGTGCCAGCAGTTCCGGGACAAAAAACTCCTATAATTCACCCCTCCACTTT. Its protein product is CASSSGTKNSYNSPLHF.

The chain joins TRBV5-8 to TRBJ2-5; 8 nucleotides align to TRBD1. V shed 3 bases and J 5 bases; nucleotides not matched to a gene: 3. This CDR3 spans 13 amino acids. Germline V gene lookup returns CDR1 SGHTS and CDR2 YDEGEE. The CDR3 here is CASSSGGWETQYF. The CDR3 DNA follows: TGTGCCAGCAGCTCAGGGGGCTGGGAGACCCAGTACTTC.

V is TRBV29-1 and J is TRBJ1-6, with D possibly matching TRBD1 (6 bases). Looked up from germline, CDR1 is SQVTM and CDR2 is ANQGSEA. The CDR3 has 14 amino acids. V lost 6 bases to trimming and J lost 8 bases, with 17 bases between them. The CDR3 loop is CSVSTGSTDSPLHF. DNA of the CDR3: TGCAGCGTCAGCACAGGGTCGACTGATTCACCCCTCCACTTT.